This passage covers 25 T cell receptor beta chains from one sample sequenced in a study of T cells after yellow fever vaccination. TCRdb itself ran the 5' RACE reads through MiXCR, one entry per CDR3 protein. The sample has about 58,000 distinct CDR3 sequences, approximately 7.7% seen once. The sequencing here drew on CD8+ T cells sorted from PBMCs, taken on the day of the first yellow fever vaccination. All receptors derive from a man aged 18 to 29 who received the YFV17D yellow fever vaccine.

Ten or more counts support this clonotype. V and J are TRBV7-9 and TRBJ1-2; the D gene is possibly TRBD1 (6 bases). This CDR3 comprises 16 residues. The ends were cut back, 5 bases at V and 7 bases at J, with 23 bases in the middle. The germline V gene has CDR1 SEHNR and CDR2 FQNEAQ (reference sequence). CDR3: CASSRPRGARDLGYTF. In DNA, the CDR3 is TGTGCCAGCAGCCGACCCCGGGGGGCACGAGATCTTGGCTACACCTTC.

This clonotype was found many times. This CDR3 is CASSPPSQTDTQYF. The CDR3 coding sequence is TGTGCCAGCAGCCCCCCGTCCCAGACAGATACGCAGTATTTT. The chain links TRBV7-6 to TRBJ2-3; D remains unclear. Germline lookup yields CDR1 SGHVS and CDR2 FNYEAQ. V lost 5 bases to trimming and J lost 3 bases, with 12 bases between them. This CDR3 has 14 residues.

This clonotype has a handful of counts. The chain is built from TRBV4-2 and TRBJ2-3; 11 bases line up with TRBD2. From germline, CDR1 is LGHNA and CDR2 YNFKEQ. CDR3 length: 16 amino acids. Trimming at V came to 0 bases and at J to 4 bases, leaving 3 bases not matched to a gene. The CDR3 region is CASSQDGLAGSDTQYF. The CDR3 DNA is TGTGCCAGCAGCCAAGATGGACTAGCGGGTTCAGATACGCAGTATTTT.

This clonotype was detected ten times or more. The J gene is TRBJ1-2, the V gene TRBV4-1, with TRBD1 as a possible D gene (6 bases). V lost 4 bases and J 4 bases, leaving 13 bases between the germline ends. The CDR3 has 14 amino acids. Germline V gene data show CDR1 as MGHRA and CDR2 as YSYEKL. The CDR3 protein is CASSPNREFYGYTF. CDR3 bases: TGCGCCAGCAGCCCGAACAGGGAATTCTATGGCTACACCTTC.

Of note for this clonotype: An end of the junction does not agree with germline; a read error may underlie this. V is TRBV6-1 and J is TRBJ1-5; a possible D gene is TRBD1 (6 bases). The germline V gene has CDR1 MNHNS and CDR2 SASEGT. This CDR3 is built from 16 residues. CDR3 protein: CVSSGQLGGRNQPQHF. The DNA for the CDR3 is TGTGTCAGCAGTGGACAGTTAGGGGGTCGCAATCAGCCCCAGCATTTT.

This clonotype was detected only a few times. The CDR3 sequence is CASSQDVLDGWQETQYF. DNA of the CDR3: TGCGCCAGCAGCCAAGATGTCCTAGACGGCTGGCAAGAGACCCAGTACTTC. The chain uses TRBV4-1 and TRBJ2-5, with no clear D. Looked up from germline, CDR1 is MGHRA and CDR2 is YSYEKL. This CDR3 is built from 17 residues. Between the trimmed V and J ends, which lost 0 bases and 2 bases, there was a span of 16 bases.

Details on this clonotype: A much larger clone differs from this one at a single base, so this may be a read error. V usage is TRBV7-8 and J usage is TRBJ2-1; D call uncertain. The CDR3 consists of 17 residues. Germline CDR1 reads SGHVS; CDR2 reads FQNEAQ. V lost 0 bases and J lost 3, with 15 bases in between. The CDR3: CASSLAITVGFYNEQFF. The CDR3 DNA reads TGTGCCAGCAGCTTAGCTATAACAGTGGGGTTCTACAATGAGCAGTTCTTC.

This rearrangement joins TRBV7-3 to TRBJ2-3; TRBD2 matches at 10 bases. Unmatched junction bases numbered 12, after V lost 1 base and J lost 5 bases. Germline CDR1 SGHTA, CDR2 FQGTGA. The CDR3 extends over 18 amino acids. This CDR3 reads CASSLRGFVAGGEDTQYF. The CDR3 DNA reads as TGTGCCAGCAGCTTAAGGGGGTTTGTAGCGGGGGGTGAAGATACGCAGTATTTT.

This clonotype was recorded at least ten times. The chain carries TRBV3-1 and TRBJ2-5, with 9 nucleotides matching TRBD2. Germline V gives CDR1 LGHDT, CDR2 YNNKEL (reference sequence). V lost 3 bases, J lost 2 bases, and 7 bases stayed unmatched. CDR3 length: 16 residues. CDR3 sequence reads: CASSQPFSGGQETQYF. CDR3 sequence (DNA): TGTGCCAGCAGCCAGCCTTTTAGCGGGGGTCAAGAGACCCAGTACTTC.

The rearrangement links TRBV28 to TRBJ2-7, with D unresolved. The CDR3 has 13 residues. V was shortened by 6 bases and J by 4 bases, with 13 bases between the two germline ends. The germline CDR1 and CDR2 sequences are MDHEN and SYDVKM. CDR3 sequence reads: CASSEAAGYEQYV. The CDR3 bases are TGTGCCAGCAGCGAAGCCGCAGGATACGAGCAGTACGTC.

In this sample, this clonotype turned up many times. The V call is TRBV28, the J call TRBJ1-1; D gene unclear. The V end lost 4 bases, the J end lost 0 bases, and 15 bases lay between the germline ends. The germline V gene encodes CDR1 MDHEN and CDR2 SYDVKM. The CDR3 length is 16 residues. This CDR3 is CASSSPWEVMNTEAFF. The CDR3 region has the DNA TGTGCCAGCAGTTCCCCTTGGGAGGTCATGAACACTGAAGCTTTCTTT.

V is TRBV19 and J is TRBJ2-7; D may be TRBD2 (7 bases). Between the trimmed V and J ends, which lost 3 bases and 5 bases, there was a span of 14 bases. The CDR3 is 14 amino acids. Germline CDR1 LNHDA, CDR2 SQIVND (reference sequence). This chain's CDR3 is CASSIGGGFDEQYF. The CDR3 DNA reads TGTGCCAGTAGTATTGGCGGGGGCTTCGACGAGCAGTACTTC.

The chain is built from TRBV6-1 and TRBJ2-2, with D tentatively TRBD1 or TRBD2 (7 bases each). This CDR3 has 14 residues. V was pared by 3 bases and J by 6 bases, with 11 bases between. CDR1 and CDR2 from the germline V gene are MNHNS and SASEGT. CDR3 DNA sequence: TGTGCCAGCAGTGAGGGAGGGGGCGCCGGGGAGCTGTTTTTT. It codes for CASSEGGGAGELFF.

Note on this clonotype: This clone may be a read error of a much larger clone one base away. CDR3 region: CSARGTGARCLYEQYF. The CDR3 DNA reads as TGCAGTGCTAGAGGCACAGGGGCCCGATGTCTCTACGAGCAGTACTTC. The chain combines TRBV20-1 with TRBJ2-7, with TRBD1 identical over 7 bases. V lost 1 base to trimming and J lost 3 bases; unmatched junction nucleotides: 12. This CDR3 has 16 residues. Germline values: CDR1 DFQATT, CDR2 SNEGSKA (reference sequence).

This clonotype was found a few times. This chain connects TRBV7-2 to TRBJ2-5; D uncertain. Germline assignment: CDR1 SGHTA and CDR2 FQGNSA. The length of the CDR3 is 14 residues. V was shortened by 3 bases and J by 7 bases, with 15 bases between the two germline ends. This CDR3 is CASSFPRQAGTQYF. The CDR3, as DNA: TGTGCCAGCAGCTTTCCCCGGCAGGCTGGGACCCAGTACTTC.

This rearrangement joins TRBV7-2 to TRBJ1-1; 7 bases are a match to TRBD1. CDR1 is SGHTA, CDR2 FQGNSA, per germline. V trimming: 6 bases; J trimming: 7 bases; junction bases outside the gene matches: 8. The CDR3 loop spans 13 amino acids. The CDR3 nucleotides are TGTGCCAGCAGACAAAAGGCAGGGGGTGAAGCTTTCTTT. This encodes CASRQKAGGEAFF.

The chain carries TRBV4-1 and TRBJ1-2; a possible D gene is TRBD1 (5 bases). From germline, CDR1 is MGHRA and CDR2 YSYEKL. The V and J ends lost 1 base and 2 bases respectively, with 11 bases between them. CDR3 size: 15 residues. The CDR3 loop reads CASSQVRDSNYGYTF. The CDR3 nucleotides read TGCGCCAGCAGCCAAGTACGGGACTCCAACTATGGCTACACCTTC.

The table lists this clonotype with a few counts. In DNA form, the CDR3 reads TGTGCCAGCAGCCCCCGTGGAGAAGAGACCCAGTACTTC. It is translated as CASSPRGEETQYF. The gene calls are TRBV5-6 and TRBJ2-5; D not resolved. Germline V gives CDR1 SGHDT, CDR2 YYEEEE. The CDR3 spans 13 residues. The V end lost 4 bases, the J end lost 3 bases, and 10 bases lay between the germline ends.

The sample holds a few counts of this clonotype. The chain couples TRBV5-4 to TRBJ2-7; weak D call: TRBD2 (6 bases). CDR1 is SGHNT, CDR2 YYREEE, per germline (reference sequence). The length of the CDR3 is 14 residues. Deletions cut 4 bases from V and 5 bases from J, with 16 bases between. CDR3: CASSLATSRDEQYV. The CDR3 DNA is TGTGCCAGCAGCCTGGCCACTAGCAGGGACGAGCAGTACGTC.

This clonotype is termed medium-sized (0.01 to 0.1%). This chain joins TRBV20-1 and TRBJ1-2; 7 bases align to TRBD1. The CDR3 runs to 13 residues. The germline CDR1 and CDR2 sequences are DFQATT and SNEGSKA (reference sequence). Trimming at V came to 5 bases and at J to 2 bases, leaving 5 bases not matched to a gene. This CDR3 is CSASKDRNYGYTF. The CDR3, as DNA: TGCAGTGCTTCCAAGGACAGGAACTATGGCTACACCTTC.

This chain uses TRBV7-2 with TRBJ2-2; 9 bases match TRBD1. From germline, CDR1 is SGHTA and CDR2 FQGNSA. The CDR3 covers 16 residues. Trimming cost V 3 bases and J 2 bases; bases outside gene matches: 4. CDR3 protein: CASSLGGQGNTGELFF. The CDR3 DNA is TGTGCCAGCAGCTTGGGGGGACAGGGAAACACCGGGGAGCTGTTTTTT.

This clonotype has ten or more counts. The genes are TRBV6-5 and TRBJ2-2; D is unclear. V lost 5 bases to trimming and J lost 2 bases, with 9 bases between them. Germline V lookup: CDR1 MNHEY, CDR2 SVGAGI. The CDR3 covers 14 residues. In nucleotides, the CDR3 is TGTGCCAGCAGTCACGACGGAAACACCGGGGAGCTGTTTTTT. Amino acids: CASSHDGNTGELFF.

This clonotype was counted ten times or more. The V gene is TRBV6-2 or TRBV6-3, the J gene TRBJ2-1; maybe TRBD2 (5 bases). The CDR3 extends over 12 amino acids. Germline V lookup: CDR1 MNHEY, CDR2 SVGEGT. V shed 6 bases and J shed 5 bases, with 8 bases lying between them. Here the CDR3 DNA reads TGTGCCAGCAGACCCGGGGACAATGAGCAGTTCTTC. Translating it yields CASRPGDNEQFF.

The sample holds many counts of this clonotype. The chain is built from TRBV7-2 and TRBJ2-7; no clear D. This CDR3 is 14 amino acids long. In germline, CDR1 is SGHTA, CDR2 FQGNSA. V was clipped by 5 bases and J by 2 bases, with 13 bases between them. The CDR3 nucleotides read TGTGCCAGCAGCCCTGCAGATATCCCCTACGAGCAGTACGTC. Its translation is CASSPADIPYEQYV.

In this sample, this clonotype turned up a few times. This sequence joins TRBV5-4 and TRBJ2-1, with 9 bases that match TRBD1. In germline, CDR1 is SGHNT, CDR2 YYREEE (reference sequence). The junction had 8 bases not matched to a gene; V was cut back by 4 bases and J by 9 bases. The CDR3 totals 14 residues. CDR3 sequence (DNA): TGTGCCAGCAGCCCCAGACAGGGGGATGGTGAGCAGTTCTTC. This gives the protein CASSPRQGDGEQFF. The variable domain in full, completed from reference TRBV5-4 and TRBJ2-1, reads ETGVTQSPTHLIKTRGQQVTLRCSSQSGHNTVSWYQQALGQGPQFIFQYYREEENGRGNFPPRFSGLQFPNYSSELNVNALELDDSALYLCASSPRQGDGEQFFGPGTRLTVL.